This T cell receptor (beta chain) was retrieved from a study of cytomegalovirus exposure and HLA in healthy donors (dated by TCRdb to 2016 to 2017). Study-level background: An earlier analysis of 587 of the donors reported 250 to 300 Gb of sequence data and 100 million to 120 million unique TCR beta sequences obtained from about 180 million T cells. About 310 gigabases of sequencing data and approximately 93 million unique TCR sequences were included in an early release covering several hundred HLA-typed donors. Of the approximately 400 genotyped donors, about 80% fell in the genetic ancestry cluster associated with self-reported Caucasian donors. The study was designed to test whether signatures of past pathogen exposure could be identified by cataloging public T cell receptors. The study used immunosequencing to profile the T cell repertoires of under 700 subjects and linked those repertoires to cytomegalovirus serostatus. In addition to the first cohort of around 670 subjects, a separate validation cohort of around 110 different subjects was used. The study combined high-throughput TCR immunosequencing, statistical association of individual TCRs with disease status, and machine learning to predict cytomegalovirus infection status. A later analysis re-examined previously published TCR beta repertoires from about 700 donors and added high-resolution HLA genotyping to investigate patterns of TCR occurrence. Rather than using new phenotypic data, the later analysis identified candidate immune exposures from TCR beta sequences and from how often those sequences occurred across donors. An earlier analysis of 450 to 750 of the donors used high-throughput TCR beta sequencing to judge whether each TCR beta V gene segment behaved as functional or pseudogenic. Donor age, sex, ethnicity and CMV serostatus were compiled together with the repertoire data. A later genetic analysis took genome-wide SNP genotypes for 398 of the 666 donors and used that subset as a discovery cohort. All discovery cohort repertoires had been generated using a single sequencing platform. Class I and class II HLA loci were covered by the typing at four-digit resolution. Typing coverage differed by locus: A, B, C, DRB1 and DQB1 were typed in about 629-630 donors, DQA1 in 500 to 550, DPA1 in nearly 610, and DPB1 in 450 to 490. Five DR-DQ haplotypes were handled as single units for association and clustering because linkage in the cohort was strong. Among about 410 genotyped donors of the cohort, an average of approximately 240,000 unique TCR beta nucleotide sequences was sequenced per donor, of which about 19% were non-productive.

CDR1 and CDR2 were assigned from the germline V gene as SNHLY and FYNNEI. The CDR3, cysteine through phenylalanine, is 13 amino acids long. Of all the DNA, just the CDR3 is kept, 39 bases in frame from base 1. Trimming removed 0 bases from V and 9 bases from J, leaving 6 bases between the germline ends. What the work shows at the level of the full study, not this receptor alone: In an earlier analysis of roughly 560 of the donors, most TCR beta V segments were observed in productive rearrangements about 87% or about 30% of the time, broadly matching IMGT annotations. A later analysis associated 16,951 TCR beta sequences with specific HLA alleles at a false discovery rate of 0.05. Correlated functional status among segregating V segments might be attributable to linkage disequilibrium, but an unknown experimental factor could not be ruled out. Because HLA typing was missing for some donors at each locus, association tests included only the typed subset. Because the 87-base-pair reads could not distinguish some IMGT-functional V segments, including TRBV6-2 and TRBV6-3, those segments were excluded. CMV serostatus was the only immune exposure information available for the cohort. A later analysis found that TCR association rates varied across HLA loci, with DRB1 alleles showing the most associated TCRs and HLA-C alleles the fewest. In a later analysis, HLA-associated TCR beta chains were found to be more clonally expanded and to have lower generation probabilities than equally common non-associated chains. The authors suggested that the approach could potentially be generalized to other disease states and immunological phenotypes. According to a later genetic analysis, donors in an Asian-associated ancestry cluster had fewer N-insertions in productive TCRs than the approximately 700-donor mean. V-gene and J-gene trimming of TCR beta chains was associated with a missense DCLRE1C variant in a later genetic analysis, and the association was replicated in an independent cohort. This cohort had only TCR beta chains sequenced, and the lack of alpha or paired-chain data limited which features could be detected. In the study, around 150 TCR beta chains were listed as associated with cytomegalovirus. A group of highly shared sequence variants was considered likely to be a technical artifact of the sequencing pipeline. When HLA alleles, especially DR and DQ, strongly co-occurred, attributing TCR associations to individual alleles was difficult. Presence/absence analyses assumed roughly uniform sequencing depth across donors, an assumption that may not hold. In vitro tests confirmed that a few of the cytomegalovirus-associated TCR beta chains recognize cytomegalovirus antigens. According to a later analysis, most CMV-associated TCR beta chains appeared to be HLA-restricted, and the HLA associations seemed to be driven largely by CMV exposure. A further reported finding was that TCR beta sequences accurately predicted the HLA-A and HLA-B alleles for most subjects in the first cohort. Cytomegalovirus status was reported to be diagnosed by the classifier with high specificity and sensitivity in both the original and validation cohorts. The earlier analysis of almost 600 of the donors excluded over 15 rarely observed V segments, including chromosome 9 orphons, because counts were too low. According to a later analysis, parvovirus B19, influenza, CMV and Epstein-Barr virus appeared linked to several top co-occurrence clusters. Most TCR sequences were observed very rarely across donors, whereas some public TCRs were present in many individuals.

In total, over 600 healthy bone marrow donors made up the cohort. At the time of sampling, all cohort members were nominally healthy, though unrecorded immune exposures were likely present. The donor was CMV seronegative and was included in the group of a few hundred seronegative cohort members. A peripheral blood sample was provided by each donor, and peripheral blood mononuclear cells were used for TCR beta sequencing. Genomic DNA extraction from the blood cell samples was performed with the Qiagen DNeasy Blood Extraction Kit. As concerns this clone: This receptor's antigen is unknown. No much larger clone exists at a distance of one base, and base qualities are not known.

The protocol used for the library was the immunoSEQ multiplex PCR assay. For the multiplex PCR, a mixture combining 60 forward primers for TCR Vbeta segments and 13 reverse primers for TCR Jbeta segments was used. Amplification of the CDR3 region of rearranged TCR beta genes was performed with a multiplex PCR assay on genomic DNA. On the Illumina HiSeq System, the amplified TCR beta libraries were sequenced as 87-base-pair reads. The source study handled its data this way. A later analysis counted about 80 million unique TCR beta chains across the 500 to 850 repertoires, and some 12 million of these chains were shared by at least two donors. A nearest-neighbor algorithm error-corrected the raw reads and collapsed the reads into unique sequences, merging closely related sequences to remove PCR and sequencing errors. Alignment of CDR3 sequences to IMGT reference sequences was used to assign V, D and J gene segments. For a sequence to be retained, a match of at least six nucleotides was required to both a V gene segment and a J gene segment. A rearrangement was called productive if the CDR3 had no stop codons and remained in frame with V and J, and every other rearrangement was called non-productive. Following IMGT convention, CDR3 was defined as the stretch from the second conserved V-encoded cysteine up to the conserved J-encoded phenylalanine. The earlier analysis of about 530 of the donors excluded any sequence lacking an unambiguous match to a single V gene segment. In an earlier analysis of approximately 590 of the donors, a V segment was called functional when productive rearrangements were above 56.7%, and segregating when the standard deviation between donors exceeded 5%. A statistical classification framework was built for diagnosing cytomegalovirus status from the catalog of TCR beta chain sequences. In a later analysis, TCR nucleotide sequences were compared against IMGT/GENE-DB human TR gene sequences so that V and J genes could be assigned. Using the TCRdist pipeline, a later analysis assigned CDR3 sequences along with most-parsimonious VDJ recombination scenarios. In a later analysis, each TCR beta chain was defined by its CDR3 amino acid sequence together with its V-gene family, and reads without a unique V-gene family were excluded. In a later analysis, a few hundred highly shared, low-generation-probability nucleotide sequences were removed to address suspected cross-contamination and a sequencing artifact. A later analysis calculated a clonal expansion index for each public chain from normalized within-repertoire ranks of inferred template counts. A later analysis computed generation probabilities with a VDJ recombination model fitted to out-of-frame rearrangements, and checked the results against IGoR. A later analysis scored TCR-TCR, TCR-HLA and TCR-CMV co-occurrence with hypergeometric tests, applying a repertoire-size bias correction to TCR pairs. A later analysis estimated false discovery rates by permuting HLA or CMV assignments 20 times. A later analysis grouped co-occurring TCRs with DBSCAN, adding TCRdist sequence similarity when clustering within HLA-allele-positive subsets. For co-occurrence clustering, repertoires with fewer than 30,000 or more than 120,000 public chains were excluded, along with a handful of repertoires with anomalous nucleotide sharing. TCRdb retrieved this table from immuneACCESS and kept in-frame rearrangements only. Not all clones are present; in checked studies, unresolved V genes account for under half, and no reason is known for the remainder. The V and J calls and clone size were taken over from that table, and D and trimming were inferred from the DNA. The sample yields roughly 130,000 clones; roughly four fifths were counted once. The biggest ten clones account for roughly 1.2% of the sample.

The chain employs TRBV2 and TRBJ1-6; the D gene lacks a confident call. Sequencing used PBMCs. This sequence was found in a girl aged 2-10 years in good health and CMV-seronegative. The DNA sequence is as follows: TGTGCCAGCAGTGAAGCGCGCGGTTCACCCCTCCACTTT. The encoded protein is CASSEARGSPLHF.